Listed below are T cell receptor beta chains from one sample, sequenced in a study of graft-versus-host responses after intestinal transplantation. Assay: immunoSEQ multiplex PCR; the TCRdb copy retains only in-frame clones and omits some. The repertoire has roughly 99,000 clones, roughly 86% of them found once; the top ten carry around 1.4%. The sequencing here drew on PBMCs, taken 255 days after intestinal transplant. The source of these receptors is a human patient who received an intestinal transplant, so some T cells may come from the graft donor. Each CDR3 is given with its conserved first and last residue. Each record gives: J gene, clone size, D gene, V gene, CDR3 length, CDR3 DNA, CDR3 protein. A D gene is named only where the DNA matches it firmly. The size of a clone is reported for some rows only, either as once, few or many, or as a class for expanded clones.

TRBJ1-6	.	.	TRBV28	15	TGTGCCGTCCGGGGGTATAGCTCCTATAATTCACCCCTCCACTTT	CAVRGYSSYNSPLHF
TRBJ2-5	.	TRBD1	TRBV6-5	16	TGTGCCAGCAGTTCTACCGGGACAGGGGGCGATGAGACCCAGTACTTC	CASSSTGTGGDETQYF
TRBJ1-3	.	TRBD1	TRBV18	16	TGTGCCAGCTCAGCAGGGGGCCTGAGCTCTGGAAACACCATATATTTT	CASSAGGLSSGNTIYF
TRBJ2-6	few	.	TRBV10-3	17	TGTGCCATCAGTGAGTTGACAGGACACTCTGGGGCCAACGTCCTGACTTTC	CAISELTGHSGANVLTF
TRBJ2-5	.	.	TRBV10-3	12	TGTGCCATCAGTAGTCTACAAGAGACCCAGTACTTC	CAISSLQETQYF
TRBJ2-2	few	.	TRBV6-6	13	TGTGCCAGCAGACAGGAAAACACCGGGGAGCTGTTTTTT	CASRQENTGELFF
TRBJ2-3	.	.	TRBV4-2	16	TGTGCCAGCAGCCAAGAACTGGGGAGATTCACAGATACGCAGTATTTT	CASSQELGRFTDTQYF
TRBJ1-1	.	.	TRBV27	15	TGTGCCAGCAGTTTCGGCGGGGGGCCTCACACTGAAGCTTTCTTT	CASSFGGGPHTEAFF
TRBJ2-5	.	.	TRBV5-1	14	TGCGCCAGCAGCGTTGGGGGAACCCAAGAGACCCAGTACTTC	CASSVGGTQETQYF
TRBJ2-5	.	TRBD2	TRBV7-6	15	TGTGCCAGCAGCGCCGGACTAGCGGGAGAAGAGACCCAGTACTTC	CASSAGLAGEETQYF
TRBJ1-2	.	TRBD1	TRBV30	13	TGTGCCTGGAGTTATTCGACAGGGGATGGCTACACCTTC	CAWSYSTGDGYTF
TRBJ2-5	.	TRBD1	TRBV5-1	14	TGCGCCAGCAGCTACCGGGACAGGGGAGATACCCAGTACTTC	CASSYRDRGDTQYF
TRBJ2-1	.	TRBD1	TRBV6-5	12	TGTGCCAGCACCGGGGGACAGGGCCCCCAGTTCTTC	CASTGGQGPQFF
TRBJ2-1	few	.	TRBV6-4	13	TGTGCCAGCAGTGACAGCTCCTACAATGAGCAGTTCTTC	CASSDSSYNEQFF
TRBJ1-1	.	.	TRBV18	14	TGTGCCAGCTCACCAAGGGACGGGAACACTGAAGCTTTCTTT	CASSPRDGNTEAFF
TRBJ2-1	.	TRBD2	TRBV6-1	15	TGTGCCAGCAGTGTTGTAGCGGGGGGCGCGAATGAGCAGTTCTTC	CASSVVAGGANEQFF
TRBJ2-3	.	.	TRBV5-1	16	TGCGCCAGCAGCTCCGTTTTAGGTACGGGCACAGATACGCAGTATTTT	CASSSVLGTGTDTQYF
TRBJ1-4	once	.	TRBV4-3	16	TGCGCCAGCAGCCAAGATGTAGAAAGGGGCCGGGAAAAACTGTTTTTT	CASSQDVERGREKLFF
TRBJ2-1	.	.	TRBV9	15	TGTGCCAGCAGCGTAGGCGGGAACACCTACAATGAGCAGTTCTTC	CASSVGGNTYNEQFF
TRBJ2-5	.	TRBD1	TRBV5-1	16	TGCGCCAGCAGACTACTAGATTGGGACAGGGAAGAGACCCAGTACTTC	CASRLLDWDREETQYF
TRBJ1-4	.	TRBD1	TRBV27	15	TGTGCCAGCAGTTTAACGGGGACAGGGCGAGAAAAACTGTTTTTT	CASSLTGTGREKLFF
TRBJ2-7	.	.	TRBV19	14	TGTGCCAGTAGTATTTCGGGGCCTAGGGGCGAGCAGTACTTC	CASSISGPRGEQYF
TRBJ2-5	.	TRBD2	TRBV28	16	TGTGCCAGCAGTCGTATAGCGGGGGGGCGCCTTGGAGAGCAGTACTTC	CASSRIAGGRLGEQYF
TRBJ1-2	.	.	TRBV6-6	12	TGTGCCAGCAGTTACTCGGCAGAGGGCTACACCTTC	CASSYSAEGYTF
TRBJ2-7	.	TRBD2	TRBV5-1	15	TGCGCCAGCAGCCCCCGACTAGCTTATCCCTACGAGCAGTACTTC	CASSPRLAYPYEQYF
TRBJ2-1	.	TRBD1	TRBV20-1	11	TGCAGTGCTATGGACAGGGGTGAGCAGTTCTTC	CSAMDRGEQFF
TRBJ1-2	.	TRBD1	TRBV7-2	15	TGTGCCAGCAGCGGAAAGGGACAGGGGGCCTATGGCTACACCTTC	CASSGKGQGAYGYTF
TRBJ1-5	.	TRBD1	TRBV5-6	18	TGTGCCAGCAGCAGGAGACAGGGAAGAGTTGATGATAATCAGCCCCAGCATTTT	CASSRRQGRVDDNQPQHF
TRBJ1-5	.	.	TRBV2	15	TGTGCCAGCAGTGAAGAGGTATATAGCAATCAGCCCCAGCATTTT	CASSEEVYSNQPQHF
TRBJ1-1	.	.	TRBV6-1	12	TGTGCCAGCCAGACAGGCTACACTGAAGCTTTCTTT	CASQTGYTEAFF
TRBJ1-1	.	TRBD1	TRBV19	16	TGTGCCAGTAGTAGCCATGACAGGGCGCGCAGTAATGAAGCTTTCTTT	CASSSHDRARSNEAFF
TRBJ1-6	once	.	TRBV6-1	14	TGTGCCAGCAGTGCAGGGAATGATAATTCACCCCTCCACTTT	CASSAGNDNSPLHF
TRBJ2-7	.	.	TRBV28	15	TGTGCCAGCAGCCCGGGGGGCGGGACAGACTACGAGCAGTACTTC	CASSPGGGTDYEQYF
TRBJ1-6	.	.	TRBV27	15	TGTGCCAGCAGTTTCTCGGTCGGTTTCGATTCACCCCTCCACTTT	CASSFSVGFDSPLHF
TRBJ1-3	.	TRBD1	TRBV10-3	15	TGTGCCATCAGTGACCCCGGACAGGGAAGGTACACCATATATTTT	CAISDPGQGRYTIYF
TRBJ1-2	.	.	TRBV27	16	TGTGCCAGCAGGCTAAGGTGGGGGGGGGCTAACTATGGCTACACCTTC	CASRLRWGGANYGYTF
TRBJ1-1	few	.	TRBV19	16	TGTGCCAGTACCCGCGGGACGGACCCTTTGAACACTGAAGCTTTCTTT	CASTRGTDPLNTEAFF
TRBJ2-7	.	TRBD2	TRBV19	17	TGTGCCAGTAGTATGGGACTAGCGGGAGGAGGTGGGACGGAGCAGTACTTC	CASSMGLAGGGGTEQYF
TRBJ2-1	.	.	TRBV5-6	11	TGTGCCAGCAGCGCAGAAGATGAGCAGTTCTTC	CASSAEDEQFF
TRBJ2-2	.	.	TRBV21-1	16	TGTGCCAGCAGCAAAGACAGGACGGAGAACACCGGGGAGCTGTTTTTT	CASSKDRTENTGELFF
TRBJ1-2	.	.	TRBV28	18	TGTGCCAGCAGTCTATCATTTCCTCTCACAGGGCGAGGGTATGGCTACACCTTC	CASSLSFPLTGRGYGYTF
TRBJ1-3	.	.	TRBV2	13	TGTGCCAGCAGCCCGGGAACAGGAAACACCATATATTTT	CASSPGTGNTIYF
TRBJ2-7	.	.	TRBV28	12	TGTGCCAGCAGTTGGGGGGTTGGCGAGCAGTACTTC	CASSWGVGEQYF
TRBJ1-4	few	.	TRBV6-1	15	TGTGCCAGCAGTGAATCGGGGGGCACCCATGAAAAACTGTTTTTT	CASSESGGTHEKLFF
TRBJ2-7	.	TRBD2	TRBV5-6	14	TGTGCCAGCAGCTACGCTAGCGGGAGGGGGGAGCAGTACTTC	CASSYASGRGEQYF
TRBJ1-1	.	.	TRBV6-6	13	TGTGCCAGCACCTGGGGGGAAGGCACTGAAGCTTTCTTT	CASTWGEGTEAFF
TRBJ1-1	.	.	TRBV19	14	TGTGCCAGTAGTCAAATGCGGGTGAACACTGAAGCTTTCTTT	CASSQMRVNTEAFF
TRBJ1-1	large	.	TRBV28	11	TGTGCCAGCAGTCGGGCAGTTGAAGCTTTCTTT	CASSRAVEAFF
TRBJ2-7	.	.	TRBV5-1	13	TGCGCCAGCAGCGGGATGGGGGCGGAGGAGCAGTACTTC	CASSGMGAEEQYF
TRBJ1-2	.	.	TRBV27	14	TGTGCCAGCAGTCCCACAGGGTTCGACTATGGCTACACCTTC	CASSPTGFDYGYTF
TRBJ2-7	.	TRBD1	TRBV28	15	TGTGCCAGCAGTTTATCGGGACAGGGTTCCTACGAGCAGTACTTC	CASSLSGQGSYEQYF